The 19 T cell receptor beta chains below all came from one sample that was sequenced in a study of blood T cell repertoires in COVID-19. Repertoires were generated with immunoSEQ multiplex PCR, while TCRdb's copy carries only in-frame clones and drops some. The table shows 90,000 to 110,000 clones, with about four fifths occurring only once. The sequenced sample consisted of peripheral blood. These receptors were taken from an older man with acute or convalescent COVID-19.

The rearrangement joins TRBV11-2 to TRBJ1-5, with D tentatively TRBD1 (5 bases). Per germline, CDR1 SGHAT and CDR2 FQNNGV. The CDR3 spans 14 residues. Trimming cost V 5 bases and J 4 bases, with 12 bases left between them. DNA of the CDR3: TGTGCCAGCAGCCCGGGACTGCTGAATCAGCCCCAGCATTTT. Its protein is CASSPGLLNQPQHF.

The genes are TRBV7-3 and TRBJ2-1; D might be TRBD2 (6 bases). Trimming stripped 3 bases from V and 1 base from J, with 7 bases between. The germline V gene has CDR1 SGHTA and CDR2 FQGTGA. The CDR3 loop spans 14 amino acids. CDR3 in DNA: TGTGCCAGCAGCTTTAGCGGATCCTACAATGAGCAGTTCTTC. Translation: CASSFSGSYNEQFF.

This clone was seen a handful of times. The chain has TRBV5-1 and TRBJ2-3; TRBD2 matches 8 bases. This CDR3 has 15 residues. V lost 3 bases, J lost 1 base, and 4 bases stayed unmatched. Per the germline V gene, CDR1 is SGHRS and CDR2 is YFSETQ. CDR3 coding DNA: TGCGCCAGCAGCTCATCGACTAGCGGCACAGATACGCAGTATTTT. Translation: CASSSSTSGTDTQYF.

CDR3: CASSEQPGMSNQPQHF. The CDR3 DNA is TGTGCCAGCAGTGAACAACCAGGGATGAGCAATCAGCCCCAGCATTTT. The V gene is TRBV6-1, the J gene TRBJ1-5, with D possibly being TRBD1 (5 bases). V dropped 2 bases and J dropped 1 base, with 12 bases sitting between them. The CDR3 has 16 residues. Germline assignment: CDR1 MNHNS and CDR2 SASEGT.

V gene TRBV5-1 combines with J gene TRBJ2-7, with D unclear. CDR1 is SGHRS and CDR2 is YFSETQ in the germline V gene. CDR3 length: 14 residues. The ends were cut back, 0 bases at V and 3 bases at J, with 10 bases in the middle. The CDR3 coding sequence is TGCGCCAGCAGCTTGGTGTCGGTAAACTACGAGCAGTACTTC. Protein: CASSLVSVNYEQYF.

The CDR3 coding sequence is TGTGCCAGCTCACCAGCGACAACTTACGAGCAGTACTTC. This encodes CASSPATTYEQYF. The J gene is TRBJ2-7, the V gene TRBV18; D not certain. CDR3 size: 13 residues. Trimming cost V 2 bases and J 4 bases, with 9 bases left between them. CDR1 is KGHSH and CDR2 is LQKENI in the germline V gene.

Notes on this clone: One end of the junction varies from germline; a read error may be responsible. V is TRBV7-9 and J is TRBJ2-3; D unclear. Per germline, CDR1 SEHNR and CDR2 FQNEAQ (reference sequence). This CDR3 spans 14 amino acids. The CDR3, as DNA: TGTGCCAGCAGCTACGACCAGCTTACAGATACACAGTATTTT. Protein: CASSYDQLTDTQYF.

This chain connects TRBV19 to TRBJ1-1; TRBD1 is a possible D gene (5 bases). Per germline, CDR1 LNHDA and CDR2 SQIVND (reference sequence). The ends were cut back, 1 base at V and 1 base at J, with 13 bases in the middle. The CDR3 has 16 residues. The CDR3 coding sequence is TGTGCCAGTAGTATAGGGTCGACAGTTCCGAACACTGAAGCTTTCTTT. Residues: CASSIGSTVPNTEAFF.

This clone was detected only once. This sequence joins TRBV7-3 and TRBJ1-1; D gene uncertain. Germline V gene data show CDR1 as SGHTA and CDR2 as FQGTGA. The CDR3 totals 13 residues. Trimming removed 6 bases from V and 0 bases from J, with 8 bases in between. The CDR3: CASRQNMNTEAFF. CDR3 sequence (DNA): TGTGCCAGCAGGCAGAACATGAACACTGAAGCTTTCTTT.

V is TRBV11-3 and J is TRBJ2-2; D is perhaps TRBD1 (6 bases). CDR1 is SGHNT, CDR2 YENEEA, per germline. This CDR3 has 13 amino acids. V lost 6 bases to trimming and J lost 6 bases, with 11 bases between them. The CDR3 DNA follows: TGTGCCAGCAGTTCCAGGGGTCCCGGGGAGCTGTTTTTT. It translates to CASSSRGPGELFF.

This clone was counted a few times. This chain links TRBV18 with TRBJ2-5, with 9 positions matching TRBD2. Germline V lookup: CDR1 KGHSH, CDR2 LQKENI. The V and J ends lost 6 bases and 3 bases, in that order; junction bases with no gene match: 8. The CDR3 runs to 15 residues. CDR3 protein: CASSYTSGLKETQYF. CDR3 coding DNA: TGTGCCAGCTCGTACACTAGCGGGCTTAAAGAGACCCAGTACTTC.

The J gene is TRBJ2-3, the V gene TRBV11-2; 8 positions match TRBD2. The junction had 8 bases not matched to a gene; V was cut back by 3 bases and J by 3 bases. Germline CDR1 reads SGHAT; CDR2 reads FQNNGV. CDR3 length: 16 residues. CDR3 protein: CASSFYGRASTDTQYF. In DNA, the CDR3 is TGTGCCAGCAGCTTTTACGGGAGGGCCAGTACAGATACGCAGTATTTT.

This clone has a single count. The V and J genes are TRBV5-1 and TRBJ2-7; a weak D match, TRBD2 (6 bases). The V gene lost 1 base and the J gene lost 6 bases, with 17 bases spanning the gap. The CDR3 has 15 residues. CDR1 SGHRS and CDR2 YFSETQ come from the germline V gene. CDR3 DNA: TGCGCCAGCAGCTTGTTTCTCTTAGCGGAGGGCGAGCAGTACTTC. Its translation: CASSLFLLAEGEQYF.

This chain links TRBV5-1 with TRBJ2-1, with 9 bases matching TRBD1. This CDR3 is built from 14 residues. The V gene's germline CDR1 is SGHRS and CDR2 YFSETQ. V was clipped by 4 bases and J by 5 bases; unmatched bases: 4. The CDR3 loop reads CASSPGTGNNEQFF. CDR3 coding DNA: TGCGCCAGCAGCCCCGGGACAGGGAACAATGAGCAGTTCTTC.

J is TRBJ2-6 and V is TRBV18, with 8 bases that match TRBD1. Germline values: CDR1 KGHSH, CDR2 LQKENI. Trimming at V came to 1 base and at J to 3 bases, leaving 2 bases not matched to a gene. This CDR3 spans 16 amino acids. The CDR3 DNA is TGTGCCAGCTCACCACTCGGGACAGGTGGGGCCAACGTCCTGACTTTC. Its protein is CASSPLGTGGANVLTF.

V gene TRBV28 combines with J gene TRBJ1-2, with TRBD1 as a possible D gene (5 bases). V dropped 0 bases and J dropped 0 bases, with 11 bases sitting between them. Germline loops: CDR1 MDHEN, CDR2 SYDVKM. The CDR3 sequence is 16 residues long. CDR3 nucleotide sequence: TGTGCCAGCAGTTTATGGGCAGGGCAAGCTAACTATGGCTACACCTTC. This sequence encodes CASSLWAGQANYGYTF.

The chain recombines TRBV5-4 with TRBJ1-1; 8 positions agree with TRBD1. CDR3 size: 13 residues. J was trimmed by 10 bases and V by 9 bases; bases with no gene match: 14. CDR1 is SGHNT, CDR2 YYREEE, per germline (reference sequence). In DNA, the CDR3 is TGTGCCACCGGGACAGGACCACATCAGGGAGCTTTCTTT. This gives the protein CATGTGPHQGAFF.

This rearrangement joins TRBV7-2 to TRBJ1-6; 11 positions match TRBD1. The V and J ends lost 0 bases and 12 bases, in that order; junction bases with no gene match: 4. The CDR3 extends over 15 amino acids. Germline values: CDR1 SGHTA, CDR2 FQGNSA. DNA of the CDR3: TGTGCCAGCAGCTTAGCGGACAGGGGGCGAGTACCCCTCCACTTT. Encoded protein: CASSLADRGRVPLHF.

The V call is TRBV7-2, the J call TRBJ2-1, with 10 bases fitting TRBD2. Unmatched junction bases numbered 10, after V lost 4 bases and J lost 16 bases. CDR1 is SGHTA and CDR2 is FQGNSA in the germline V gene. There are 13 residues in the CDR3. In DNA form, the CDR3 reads TGTGCCAGCAGCTCGTACGGGACTAGCGTAAAATTCTTC. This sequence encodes CASSSYGTSVKFF.